This T cell receptor (beta chain) was sequenced in a study of cytomegalovirus exposure and HLA in healthy donors. Whole-study context: The roughly 120 million unique TCR beta sequences, from about 190 million T cells, were found by an earlier analysis.

To note about this clone: What it binds is not known.

Trimming cost V 3 bases and J 1 base; bases outside gene matches: 2. The germline V gene encodes CDR1 SGDLS and CDR2 YYNGEE. CDR3 size: 15 residues. Use of 60 Vbeta and 13 Jbeta primers characterized the PCR. TCRdb's table, derived via immunoSEQ multiplex PCR, lists solely in-frame clones and lacks some. This sample yields 200,000 to 250,000 clones, of which approximately 82% are seen a single time; 3% to 4.5% belongs to the top ten. The study's findings and limits: What TCR beta sequences reportedly achieved was accurate prediction of HLA-A and HLA-B alleles in most subjects. In a later analysis, donors in an Asian-associated ancestry cluster reportedly had fewer N-insertions in productive TCRs than the cohort mean. Later analysis revealed greater clonal expansion in HLA-associated TCR beta chains than in equally common others.

The TCR comes from a male donor in good health and CMV-seronegative. The sample consisted of PBMCs. The chain is built from TRBV9 and TRBJ1-2; 11 bases align to TRBD1. As DNA, the CDR3 is TGTGCCAGCAGCGGGGACAGGGGGAATAACTATGGCTACACCTTC. It yields the protein CASSGDRGNNYGYTF.